The 32 T cell receptor beta chains presented below share a single source sample, sequenced in a study of T-cell memory formation after mild COVID-19. MiXCR was run by TCRdb on the 5' RACE reads, yielding one entry per CDR3 protein. This sample has about 180,000 distinct CDR3 sequences, with around 20% found just once. Sequenced input: PBMCs or a T cell subset sorted from them (not recorded which). The receptors shown here come from a man in his late teens or twenties who had mild COVID-19 (a few samples of this study predate the infection). Cell type and time point are not known.

The rearrangement links TRBV20-1 to TRBJ2-3; D unresolved. The ends were cut back, 3 bases at V and 2 bases at J, with 12 bases in the middle. Germline loops: CDR1 DFQATT, CDR2 SNEGSKA (reference sequence). CDR3 size: 14 residues. The CDR3 spells CSASHGRYTDTQYF. The CDR3 region has the DNA TGCAGTGCTAGTCACGGCCGGTACACAGATACGCAGTATTTT.

This clonotype was recorded a few times. The rearrangement joins TRBV7-2 to TRBJ1-1; no clear D gene. Germline V gives CDR1 SGHTA, CDR2 FQGNSA. The CDR3 extends over 12 amino acids. Trimming shortened V by 1 base and J by 6 bases, and 6 bases separated the two germline ends. The CDR3 loop reads CASSLGRAEAFF. The CDR3 bases are TGTGCCAGCAGCTTAGGAAGGGCTGAAGCTTTCTTT.

This clonotype was seen ten or more times. V is TRBV3-1 and J is TRBJ1-6, with D hard to call. V shed 5 bases and J shed 8 bases, with 10 bases lying between them. This CDR3 has 13 residues. CDR1 is LGHDT and CDR2 is YNNKEL in the germline V gene (reference sequence). The CDR3 region has the DNA TGTGCCAGCAGCTCTCAACGGTATTCACCCCTCCACTTT. It translates to CASSSQRYSPLHF.

V is TRBV6-2 or TRBV6-3 and J is TRBJ1-6; a weak D match, TRBD1 (6 bases). The CDR3 loop spans 16 amino acids. The germline V and J ends were trimmed by 4 bases and 7 bases, with 17 bases remaining between them. Germline V CDR1 and CDR2: MNHEY, SVGEGT. CDR3 sequence: CASSFPQGQMNSPLHF. The CDR3, as DNA: TGTGCCAGCAGTTTTCCCCAGGGGCAGATGAATTCACCCCTCCACTTT.

This clonotype was seen repeatedly, ten times or more. The rearrangement links TRBV7-9 to TRBJ2-5; perhaps TRBD1 as D (6 bases). V was trimmed by 4 bases and J by 0 bases, leaving 9 bases between them. This CDR3 comprises 14 residues. In germline, CDR1 is SEHNR, CDR2 FQNEAQ (reference sequence). The CDR3 coding sequence is TGTGCCAGCAGCTCCGGGACATACCAAGAGACCCAGTACTTC. This encodes CASSSGTYQETQYF.

The chain recombines TRBV5-5 with TRBJ2-3; 8 bases agree with TRBD2. The CDR3 runs to 15 residues. Losses at the gene ends were 4 bases for V and 6 bases for J; bases not matched to a gene: 10. The germline CDR1 and CDR2 sequences are SGHKS and YYEKEE (reference sequence). CDR3 in DNA: TGTGCCAGCAGCCCTGTCTCGGGGGGGCGGGATACGCAGTATTTT. It specifies CASSPVSGGRDTQYF.

The sample holds many counts of this clonotype. The genes are TRBV4-1 and TRBJ2-3, with no clear D. V lost 1 base, J lost 0 bases, and 11 bases lay in between. CDR1 is MGHRA and CDR2 is YSYEKL in the germline V gene. CDR3 length: 16 amino acids. The CDR3 spells CASSQVNLVSTDTQYF. As DNA, the CDR3 is TGCGCCAGCAGCCAAGTCAACCTAGTGAGCACAGATACGCAGTATTTT.

This clonotype was seen a handful of times. This rearrangement joins TRBV6-6 to TRBJ1-5; 10 bases map to TRBD1. J lost 0 bases, V lost 7 bases, and 9 bases had no gene match. The germline gives CDR1 MNHNY, CDR2 SVGAGI (reference sequence). This CDR3 comprises 17 residues. CDR3 bases: TGTGCCAGCAACCCGGGACAGGGGACCTATAGCAATCAGCCCCAGCATTTT. It specifies CASNPGQGTYSNQPQHF.

This rearrangement joins TRBV12-3 or TRBV12-4 to TRBJ2-1; D might be TRBD1 (6 bases). The CDR3 loop spans 15 amino acids. V lost 1 base and J 3 bases, leaving 10 bases between the germline ends. CDR3 residues: CASSLGQALYNEQFF. CDR3 bases: TGTGCCAGCAGTTTAGGACAGGCACTCTACAATGAGCAGTTCTTC.

CDR3 in amino acids: CASSPHLHDRGGLNTGELFF. The CDR3 region has the DNA TGTGCCAGCAGTCCTCACCTTCACGACAGGGGCGGTTTGAACACCGGGGAGCTGTTTTTT. This sequence joins TRBV6-2 or TRBV6-3 and TRBJ2-2; TRBD1 aligns across 8 bases. CDR3 length: 20 residues. V was clipped by 5 bases and J by 1 base; unmatched bases: 18. The germline gives CDR1 MNHEY, CDR2 SVGEGT.

This clonotype was observed a handful of times. The CDR3 sequence is CASSSPGGTEAFF. The DNA of the CDR3 is TGTGCCAGCAGCTCTCCAGGGGGCACTGAAGCTTTCTTT. The genes are TRBV7-2 and TRBJ1-1; 7 bases are a match to TRBD1. V was pared by 4 bases and J by 4 bases, with 3 bases of the junction left unmatched. CDR1 is SGHTA, CDR2 FQGNSA, per germline. The CDR3 is 13 residues long.

This chain links TRBV20-1 with TRBJ2-2; no clear D. In germline, CDR1 is DFQATT, CDR2 SNEGSKA (reference sequence). V dropped 1 base and J dropped 6 bases, with 12 bases sitting between them. CDR3 length equals 14 residues. The CDR3 DNA follows: TGCAGTGCTAGAGGGGAAAGGGCCCCCGGGGAGCTGTTTTTT. It codes for CSARGERAPGELFF.

The rearrangement links TRBV5-1 to TRBJ1-2; D ambiguous. The CDR3 contains 15 residues. Germline CDR1 reads SGHRS; CDR2 reads YFSETQ. Trimming left V 0 bases short and J 2 bases short, with 11 bases between. For the CDR3, the DNA is TGCGCCAGCAGCTTGGATCCGAATTTCAACTATGGCTACACCTTC. It yields the protein CASSLDPNFNYGYTF.

The V call is TRBV12-3 or TRBV12-4, the J call TRBJ2-7, with no clear D. V lost 4 bases, J lost 7 bases, and 14 bases lay in between. This CDR3 comprises 13 residues. CDR3 DNA sequence: TGTGCCAGCAGTTCCCGACGGATTAAGGAGCAGTACTTC. It encodes CASSSRRIKEQYF.

The chain combines TRBV29-1 with TRBJ2-1; D call uncertain. Germline V gene sequence: CDR1 SQVTM, CDR2 ANQGSEA. There are 14 residues in the CDR3. V was pared by 3 bases and J by 7 bases, with 16 bases between. The DNA of the CDR3 is TGCAGCGTTGATCCCCCTCTAGGTCGGAATGAGCAGTTCTTC. Encoded protein: CSVDPPLGRNEQFF.

This clonotype was observed a handful of times. The chain combines TRBV4-3 with TRBJ2-3, with D hard to call. CDR1 and CDR2 from the germline V gene are LGHNA and YSLEER. CDR3 length: 16 amino acids. With 0 bases removed from V and 2 bases from J, the gap between germline ends came to 12 bases. CDR3 protein: CASSQEGISYTDTQYF. In nucleotides, the CDR3 is TGCGCCAGCAGCCAAGAGGGGATCAGCTACACAGATACGCAGTATTTT.

The chain combines TRBV7-2 with TRBJ2-2; the D gene is possibly TRBD2 (6 bases). There are 13 residues in the CDR3. Trimming cost V 6 bases and J 8 bases, with 13 bases left between them. Germline-derived CDR1 and CDR2 are SGHTA and FQGNSA. CDR3 in DNA: TGTGCCAGCAGAGCTTTAGGGACTGGGGAGCTGTTTTTT. Translation gives CASRALGTGELFF.

J is TRBJ1-1 and V is TRBV20-1; D is unclear. The CDR3 totals 14 residues. V lost 0 bases to trimming and J lost 1 base, with 9 bases between them. Germline V gives CDR1 DFQATT, CDR2 SNEGSKA (reference sequence). The CDR3 spells CSARDPDKNTEAFF. In nucleotides, the CDR3 is TGCAGTGCTAGAGATCCTGACAAGAACACTGAAGCTTTCTTT.

This clonotype has just one count. The V gene is TRBV5-1, the J gene TRBJ2-7; tentative D call: TRBD2 (6 bases). Trimming stripped 0 bases from V and 6 bases from J, with 16 bases between. The CDR3 has 15 residues. Germline V lookup: CDR1 SGHRS, CDR2 YFSETQ. DNA of the CDR3: TGCGCCAGCAGCTTGGCCGGTCGGGAGAGGCGCGAGCAGTACTTC. It yields the protein CASSLAGRERREQYF.

V usage is TRBV9 and J usage is TRBJ2-2; D perhaps matches TRBD1 (5 bases). The germline V gene encodes CDR1 SGDLS and CDR2 YYNGEE. With 4 bases removed from V and 2 bases from J, the gap between germline ends came to 9 bases. The CDR3 has 14 residues. The CDR3 sequence is CASSRGTNTGELFF. As DNA, the CDR3 is TGTGCCAGCAGCAGGGGAACCAACACCGGGGAGCTGTTTTTT.

V is TRBV2 and J is TRBJ2-2, with no clear D. The CDR3 contains 14 residues. Trimming pared 6 bases from V and 1 base from J, leaving 9 bases between. The germline V gene has CDR1 SNHLY and CDR2 FYNNEI. CDR3 region: CASREMVNTGELFF. In nucleotides, the CDR3 is TGTGCCAGCAGGGAGATGGTGAACACCGGGGAGCTGTTTTTT. Together with reference TRBV2 and TRBJ2-2, the CDR3 gives the full variable domain: EPEVTQTPSHQVTQMGQEVILRCVPISNHLYFYWYRQILGQKVEFLVSFYNNEISEKSEIFDDQFSVERPDGSNFTLKIRSTKLEDSAMYFCASREMVNTGELFFGEGSRLTVL.

The chain joins TRBV3-1 to TRBJ1-2; no definite D call. The ends were cut back, 1 base at V and 8 bases at J, with 26 bases in the middle. This CDR3 spans 18 amino acids. Germline loops: CDR1 LGHDT, CDR2 YNNKEL (reference sequence). CDR3: CASSQGGWQTGQDGGYTF. The CDR3 region has the DNA TGTGCCAGCAGCCAAGGGGGTTGGCAGACGGGCCAAGACGGGGGCTACACCTTC.

This clonotype was counted a few times. The chain combines TRBV2 with TRBJ2-7, with D unclear. Per the germline V gene, CDR1 is SNHLY and CDR2 is FYNNEI. V was trimmed by 7 bases and J by 2 bases, leaving 12 bases between them. This CDR3 region has 13 residues. In DNA form, the CDR3 reads TGTGCCAGCACCGAAACAAGGACCTACGAGCAGTACGTC. The encoded protein is CASTETRTYEQYV.

The chain employs TRBV6-2 or TRBV6-3 and TRBJ2-7; D call uncertain. V lost 2 bases and J lost 4, with 9 bases in between. CDR3 size: 13 residues. The germline V gene encodes CDR1 MNHEY and CDR2 SVGEGT. CDR3 loop: CASSYPSVYEQYF. In DNA, the CDR3 is TGTGCCAGCAGTTACCCCTCGGTATACGAGCAGTACTTC.

The V gene is TRBV15, the J gene TRBJ1-1, with D possibly matching TRBD1 (6 bases). This CDR3 is 16 amino acids long. Looked up from germline, CDR1 is LNHNV and CDR2 is YYDKDF (reference sequence). Trimming shortened V by 0 bases and J by 2 bases, and 13 bases separated the two germline ends. For the CDR3, the DNA is TGTGCCACCAGCAGAGACCCCGGACAGACAAACACTGAAGCTTTCTTT. Protein product: CATSRDPGQTNTEAFF.

The chain links TRBV5-1 to TRBJ2-2, with 9 bases aligning to TRBD2. The CDR3 totals 18 residues. V lost 0 bases, J lost 6 bases, and 12 bases stayed unmatched. Germline V lookup: CDR1 SGHRS, CDR2 YFSETQ. CDR3 region: CASSLETGGGASPGELFF. The CDR3 DNA sequence: TGCGCCAGCAGCTTGGAGACTGGCGGGGGGGCCTCCCCCGGGGAGCTGTTTTTT.

This clonotype was counted only a few times. The chain employs TRBV27 and TRBJ2-1; TRBD1 might be the D (5 bases). V was trimmed by 6 bases and J by 0 bases, leaving 12 bases between them. Germline V gene sequence: CDR1 MNHEY, CDR2 SMNVEV (reference sequence). CDR3 length: 15 amino acids. CDR3 sequence: CASRRTPSSYNEQFF. Written as DNA, the CDR3 is TGTGCCAGCAGACGGACACCAAGCTCCTACAATGAGCAGTTCTTC.

This clonotype was counted a few times. The gene calls are TRBV20-1 and TRBJ2-7, with D perhaps matching TRBD1 (5 bases). Germline V gives CDR1 DFQATT, CDR2 SNEGSKA (reference sequence). This CDR3 region has 15 residues. The V end was cut by 0 bases, the J end by 4 bases, with 16 bases between. CDR3 sequence (DNA): TGCAGTGCTAGAGATCCTAGACAGAGCTTATACGAGCAGTACTTC. Its protein is CSARDPRQSLYEQYF.

This clonotype was counted a few times. The rearrangement joins TRBV5-1 to TRBJ1-1; the D is unclear. The length of the CDR3 is 14 residues. The V gene's germline CDR1 is SGHRS and CDR2 YFSETQ. Trimming shortened V by 0 bases and J by 1 base, and 7 bases separated the two germline ends. The CDR3 loop is CASSLAAQNTEAFF. The DNA of the CDR3 is TGCGCCAGCAGCTTGGCCGCACAGAACACTGAAGCTTTCTTT.

The chain recombines TRBV27 with TRBJ2-2, with D perhaps TRBD1 or TRBD2 (7 bases each). Germline CDR1 is MNHEY and CDR2 is SMNVEV (reference sequence). CDR3 length: 14 amino acids. V lost 8 bases, J lost 5 bases, and 15 bases lay in between. The CDR3 bases are TGTGCCAGCTGTGTTCAGGGGGGGACCGGGGAGCTGTTTTTT. This sequence encodes CASCVQGGTGELFF.

This chain connects TRBV5-1 to TRBJ1-2; possible D gene TRBD1, 6 bases. The length of the CDR3 is 15 residues. Germline V CDR1 and CDR2: SGHRS, YFSETQ. Trimming removed 4 bases at V and 0 bases at J, with 13 bases between. CDR3 amino acids: CASSIQGQANYGYTF. CDR3 coding DNA: TGCGCCAGCAGCATCCAGGGACAAGCTAACTATGGCTACACCTTC. The variable domain in full, with the rest retrieved from reference TRBV5-1 and TRBJ1-2, is KAGVTQTPRYLIKTRGQQVTLSCSPISGHRSVSWYQQTPGQGLQFLFEYFSETQRNKGNFPGRFSGRQFSNSRSEMNVSTLELGDSALYLCASSIQGQANYGYTFGSGTRLTVV.

The chain recombines TRBV7-2 with TRBJ1-2; 7 bases agree with TRBD1. The V gene's germline CDR1 is SGHTA and CDR2 FQGNSA. After removal of 6 bases from V and 4 bases from J, the junction contained 5 bases not matched to a gene. The CDR3 runs to 13 residues. CDR3 coding DNA: TGTGCCAGCAGTGCACAGGGGACCTATGGCTACACCTTC. Its protein product is CASSAQGTYGYTF.